These 30 T cell receptor beta chains share one sample of origin, sequenced in a study of blood T cell repertoires in COVID-19. Sequencing used immunoSEQ multiplex PCR; TCRdb keeps in-frame clones, though not all of them. The sample contains 200,000 to 250,000 clones, nearly 85% of which appear only once. Sequenced: peripheral blood. Every receptor here comes from a woman between 25 and 40 years old with COVID-19, enrolled during active disease.

The gene calls are TRBV7-9 and TRBJ1-1, with 8 bases lining up with TRBD1. The V segment lost 4 bases and the J segment 4 bases; nucleotides outside the gene matches: 8. CDR1 is SEHNR, CDR2 FQNEAQ, per germline (reference sequence). The CDR3 is 15 amino acids. Here the CDR3 reads CASSSQTGGGTEAFF. The CDR3 nucleotides read TGTGCCAGCAGCTCGCAAACAGGGGGTGGCACTGAAGCTTTCTTT.

The chain combines TRBV29-1 with TRBJ2-7, with TRBD1 identical over 9 bases. CDR1 is SQVTM, CDR2 ANQGSEA, per germline. The CDR3 is 14 amino acids. With V trimmed by 0 bases and J by 4 bases, 4 bases remained unmatched. The CDR3 loop is CSVEDQQGAYEQYF. The CDR3 bases are TGCAGCGTTGAAGATCAACAGGGGGCATACGAGCAGTACTTC.

V is TRBV15 and J is TRBJ2-3; 8 bases line up with TRBD2. The CDR3 extends over 17 amino acids. Germline values: CDR1 LNHNV, CDR2 YYDKDF (reference sequence). The J segment lost 0 bases and the V segment lost 3 bases, leaving 8 bases of the junction unmatched. The CDR3, as DNA: TGTGCCACCAGCAGCCCCGGGGGGGGGACTAGCACAGATACGCAGTATTTT. It is translated as CATSSPGGGTSTDTQYF. Filled out from reference TRBV15 and TRBJ2-3, the complete variable domain reads DAMVIQNPRYQVTQFGKPVTLSCSQTLNHNVMYWYQQKSSQAPKLLFHYYDKDFNNEADTPDNFQSRRPNTSFCFLDIRSPGLGDTAMYLCATSSPGGGTSTDTQYFGPGTRLTVL.

V gene TRBV11-2 combines with J gene TRBJ2-7; D ambiguous. Germline V gene sequence: CDR1 SGHAT, CDR2 FQNNGV. The V end lost 7 bases, the J end lost 7 bases, and 20 bases lay between the germline ends. This CDR3 spans 14 amino acids. DNA for the CDR3: TGTGCCAGCACCTTTATGCGGCCCTATGGGGAGCAGTACTTC. Translating gives CASTFMRPYGEQYF.

The chain is built from TRBV3-1 (or the pseudogene TRBV3-2) and TRBJ1-1; the D gene is possibly TRBD1 (6 bases). V was cut by 4 bases and J by 4 bases, with 10 bases left in between. The CDR3 extends over 13 amino acids. Germline V gene lookup returns CDR1 LGHDT and CDR2 YNNKEL (reference sequence). DNA for the CDR3: TGTGCCAGCAGCCCCAGGGGTCGCACTGAAGCTTTCTTT. Amino acid sequence: CASSPRGRTEAFF.

The CDR3 here is CASSPRGPTEAFF. The CDR3 DNA reads TGTGCCAGCAGCCCCAGGGGACCCACTGAAGCTTTCTTT. This rearrangement joins TRBV3-1 (or the pseudogene TRBV3-2) to TRBJ1-1, with a possible D match to TRBD1 (6 bases). V was pared by 4 bases and J by 4 bases, with 10 bases between. CDR1 is LGHDT and CDR2 is YNNKEL in the germline V gene (reference sequence). The CDR3 contains 13 residues.

J is TRBJ1-1 and V is TRBV4-2; 9 bases map to TRBD1. Losses at the gene ends were 5 bases for V and 4 bases for J; bases not matched to a gene: 5. Germline CDR1 is LGHNA and CDR2 is YNFKEQ. This CDR3 contains 14 residues. CDR3 sequence (DNA): TGTGCCAGCAGCTCGACAGGGGGAATCACTGAAGCTTTCTTT. Translating it yields CASSSTGGITEAFF.

This chain connects TRBV23-1 to TRBJ2-1; 9 bases map to TRBD2. TRBV23-1 is sorted into the ORF group, with uncertain function. The CDR3 consists of 19 residues. V shed 5 bases and J 0 bases; nucleotides not matched to a gene: 14. This chain's CDR3 is CASSGLGLAGRSSYNEQFF. CDR3 bases: TGCGCCAGCAGTGGGCTCGGCCTAGCGGGACGAAGCTCCTACAATGAGCAGTTCTTC.

This clone was detected once. The chain employs TRBV27 and TRBJ1-1, with D hard to call. This CDR3 is 12 amino acids long. CDR1 and CDR2 (germline): MNHEY, SMNVEV (reference sequence). V was trimmed by 4 bases and J by 10 bases, leaving 13 bases between them. In DNA, the CDR3 is TGTGCCAGCAGTTCCCTGGCTGCCCCAGCTTTCTTT. Translating it yields CASSSLAAPAFF.

This chain joins TRBV7-3 and TRBJ2-7; 10 nucleotides line up with TRBD1. The germline V gene has CDR1 SGHTA and CDR2 FQGTGA. With V trimmed by 5 bases and J by 4 bases, 11 bases remained unmatched. CDR3 length: 16 amino acids. The CDR3 sequence: CASSLITGTGEYEQYF. The CDR3 coding sequence is TGTGCCAGCAGCCTCATCACCGGGACAGGGGAATACGAGCAGTACTTC.

The rearrangement joins TRBV20-1 to TRBJ2-2; 7 bases fit TRBD1. The junction had 17 bases not matched to a gene; V was cut back by 5 bases and J by 2 bases. Per the germline V gene, CDR1 is DFQATT and CDR2 is SNEGSKA (reference sequence). The CDR3 covers 18 residues. The CDR3 bases are TGCAGTGCTCGTGCGGACGTCCCAGGACAGGCTAACACCGGGGAGCTGTTTTTT. Translating it yields CSARADVPGQANTGELFF.

The chain has TRBV7-9 and TRBJ2-1, with 8 bases identical to TRBD2. Germline trimming cut 5 bases from V and 7 bases from J; bases unmatched to any gene: 10. CDR3 length: 15 residues. Germline CDR1 and CDR2: SEHNR and FQNEAQ (reference sequence). Here the CDR3 DNA reads TGTGCCAGCAGCCCCGGGAGGGAGGAGTTTAATGAGCAGTTCTTC. This encodes CASSPGREEFNEQFF.

This clone was detected a few times. The chain is built from TRBV5-1 and TRBJ1-1, with TRBD1 as a possible D gene (5 bases). The germline V and J ends were trimmed by 1 base and 5 bases, with 9 bases remaining between them. The CDR3 contains 13 residues. The germline V gene has CDR1 SGHRS and CDR2 YFSETQ. The CDR3 DNA follows: TGCGCCAGCAGCTTGAGGGGCCAGACTGAAGCTTTCTTT. It translates to CASSLRGQTEAFF.

V usage is TRBV6-2 or TRBV6-3 and J usage is TRBJ1-5, with D unclear. V was clipped by 2 bases and J by 2 bases, with 7 bases between them. Germline assignment: CDR1 MNHEY and CDR2 SVGEGT. The CDR3 is made up of 14 amino acids. The CDR3 here is CASSYLAGNQPQHF. The DNA for the CDR3 is TGTGCCAGCAGTTACCTGGCAGGCAATCAGCCCCAGCATTTT.

The chain joins TRBV5-1 to TRBJ2-2; 9 bases are a match to TRBD1. The CDR3 consists of 16 residues. Germline V gene data show CDR1 as SGHRS and CDR2 as YFSETQ. The trim removed 4 bases at V and 6 bases at J, leaving 10 bases unmatched. CDR3 nucleotide sequence: TGCGCCAGCAGCGGTTCGGGACAGGGTGTCCCCGGGGAGCTGTTTTTT. It translates to CASSGSGQGVPGELFF.

The V call is TRBV7-6, the J call TRBJ2-2, with 11 positions matching TRBD1. The germline V gene encodes CDR1 SGHVS and CDR2 FNYEAQ. V was clipped by 5 bases and J by 4 bases; unmatched bases: 3. The CDR3 spans 15 residues. DNA of the CDR3: TGTGCCAGCAGCAGGACAGGGGGCCTCACCGGGGAGCTGTTTTTT. Protein: CASSRTGGLTGELFF. The full variable domain, rest sourced from reference TRBV7-6 and TRBJ2-2, is GAGVSQSPRYKVTKRGQDVALRCDPISGHVSLYWYRQALGQGPEFLTYFNYEAQQDKSGLPNDRFSAERPEGSISTLTIQRTEQRDSAMYRCASSRTGGLTGELFFGEGSRLTVL.

On this clone: This sample also contains other DNA sequences that code for the same CDR3. V gene TRBV2 combines with J gene TRBJ2-7, with D possibly TRBD1 on 6 matching bases. The CDR3 contains 14 residues. CDR1 SNHLY and CDR2 FYNNEI come from the germline V gene. V lost 6 bases to trimming and J lost 2 bases, with 14 bases between them. The CDR3 DNA sequence: TGTGCCAGCAGGGAACAGGGCCCAACCTACGAGCAGTACTTC. Translation gives CASREQGPTYEQYF.

The chain uses TRBV30 and TRBJ1-5; 7 bases match TRBD1. The length of the CDR3 is 17 residues. Trimming cost V 1 base and J 1 base; bases outside gene matches: 10. The germline V gene encodes CDR1 GTSNPN and CDR2 SVGIG (reference sequence). CDR3 sequence (DNA): TGTGCCTGGAGTGAAGGGTCCGGGACAGCAAGCAATCAGCCCCAGCATTTT. Protein sequence: CAWSEGSGTASNQPQHF.

CDR3 loop: CASSFRSSYEQYF. The CDR3 nucleotides read TGTGCCAGCAGTTTCAGGTCCTCCTACGAGCAGTACTTC. The chain is built from TRBV27 and TRBJ2-7; D remains unclear. Germline V lookup: CDR1 MNHEY, CDR2 SMNVEV (reference sequence). CDR3 length: 13 amino acids. V lost 3 bases and J 0 bases, leaving 6 bases between the germline ends.

V is TRBV3-1 (or the pseudogene TRBV3-2) and J is TRBJ2-1; the D is unclear. The CDR3 totals 15 residues. Per the germline V gene, CDR1 is LGHDT and CDR2 is YNNKEL (reference sequence). Between the trimmed V and J ends, which lost 4 bases and 0 bases, there was a span of 10 bases. As DNA, the CDR3 is TGTGCCAGCAGCCCCGCGGTGAGCTCCTACAATGAGCAGTTCTTC. Translation gives CASSPAVSSYNEQFF.

The chain is built from TRBV9 and TRBJ1-1; D is unresolved. V was shortened by 4 bases and J by 1 base, with 17 bases between the two germline ends. In germline, CDR1 is SGDLS, CDR2 YYNGEE. The CDR3 consists of 16 residues. The CDR3 reads CASSSGDGRGNTEAFF. The CDR3 region has the DNA TGTGCCAGCAGCTCTGGTGACGGGCGGGGGAACACTGAAGCTTTCTTT. Full variable domain (missing parts from reference TRBV9 and TRBJ1-1): DSGVTQTPKHLITATGQRVTLRCSPRSGDLSVYWYQQSLDQGLQFLIQYYNGEERAKGNILERFSAQQFPDLHSELNLSSLELGDSALYFCASSSGDGRGNTEAFFGQGTRLTVV.

The chain carries TRBV18 and TRBJ2-5; D possibly corresponds to TRBD1 (5 bases). The CDR3 extends over 16 amino acids. V lost 3 bases and J lost 5, with 19 bases in between. The germline V gene encodes CDR1 KGHSH and CDR2 LQKENI. The CDR3 DNA is TGTGCCAGCTCACCTCCAGGTCCAGGGATCAAGGAGACCCAGTACTTC. It specifies CASSPPGPGIKETQYF. The variable domain in full, completed from reference TRBV18 and TRBJ2-5, reads NAGVMQNPRHLVRRRGQEARLRCSPMKGHSHVYWYRQLPEEGLKFMVYLQKENIIDESGMPKERFSAEFPKEGPSILRIQQVVRGDSAAYFCASSPPGPGIKETQYFGPGTRLLVL.

The V call is TRBV6-4, the J call TRBJ1-1, with 8 bases lining up with TRBD1. The CDR3 has 14 amino acids. The V gene's germline CDR1 is MRHNA and CDR2 SNTAGT. The ends lost 4 bases at V and 1 base at J; junction bases unmatched: 2. The CDR3 spells CASSADRGNTEAFF. CDR3 in DNA: TGTGCCAGCAGTGCAGACAGGGGGAACACTGAAGCTTTCTTT.

As DNA, the CDR3 is TGTGCCAGCAGCCTTTATTTTGTGGGAGGGCCGCCTAATGAGCAGTTCTTC. This codes for CASSLYFVGGPPNEQFF. V is TRBV14 and J is TRBJ2-1, with 7 bases aligning to TRBD2. Germline values: CDR1 SGHDN, CDR2 FVKESK. V was clipped by 4 bases and J by 7 bases; unmatched bases: 16. The CDR3 contains 17 residues.

The CDR3 here is CASSFRAGDNSPLHF. In DNA, the CDR3 is TGTGCCAGCAGCTTTCGGGCAGGGGACAATTCACCCCTCCACTTT. V gene TRBV7-2 combines with J gene TRBJ1-6; weak D call: TRBD1 (6 bases). Deletions cut 3 bases from V and 7 bases from J, with 13 bases between. CDR1 and CDR2 from the germline V gene are SGHTA and FQGNSA. This CDR3 has 15 residues.

The gene calls are TRBV19 and TRBJ1-5; D is perhaps TRBD1 (5 bases). The CDR3 covers 13 residues. The V gene lost 5 bases and the J gene lost 5 bases, with 10 bases spanning the gap. The V gene's germline CDR1 is LNHDA and CDR2 SQIVND (reference sequence). For the CDR3, the DNA is TGTGCCAGTAGTCAGGGAAGGGATCAGCCCCAGCATTTT. This sequence encodes CASSQGRDQPQHF.

The rearrangement joins TRBV5-5 to TRBJ1-4, with 7 bases lining up with TRBD1. This CDR3 region has 16 residues. The V segment lost 0 bases and the J segment 1 base; nucleotides outside the gene matches: 3. Germline CDR1 is SGHKS and CDR2 is YYEKEE (reference sequence). The DNA of the CDR3 is TGTGCCAGCAGCTTGGAGGGGGCCCTAACTAATGAAAAACTGTTTTTT. Its translation is CASSLEGALTNEKLFF.

This clone is a singleton in its sample. The J gene is TRBJ2-7, the V gene TRBV7-9, with unresolved D. There are 13 residues in the CDR3. The germline V gene has CDR1 SEHNR and CDR2 FQNEAQ (reference sequence). Trimming shortened V by 2 bases and J by 2 bases, and 7 bases separated the two germline ends. As DNA, the CDR3 is TGTGCCAGCAGCTTACTTACAACCTACGAGCAGTACTTC. It translates to CASSLLTTYEQYF.

The J gene is TRBJ1-4, the V gene TRBV11-2; D uncertain. Germline V gene lookup returns CDR1 SGHAT and CDR2 FQNNGV. This CDR3 is built from 14 residues. The V and J ends lost 0 bases and 5 bases respectively, with 7 bases between them. The CDR3 DNA reads as TGTGCCAGCAGCTTAGACAGAAAGAATGAAAAACTGTTTTTT. Translated, it gives CASSLDRKNEKLFF.

J is TRBJ2-7 and V is TRBV9, with D possibly being TRBD2 (5 bases). Germline CDR1 reads SGDLS; CDR2 reads YYNGEE. The CDR3 spans 14 residues. V was cut by 2 bases and J by 6 bases, with 15 bases left in between. The CDR3 sequence: CASSVGVEYVEQYF. The CDR3 DNA reads as TGTGCCAGCAGCGTCGGGGTTGAGTACGTCGAGCAGTACTTC.